This note documents a single T cell receptor (beta chain) sequence. This CDR3 spans 15 amino acids. Germline CDR1 reads SGHRS; CDR2 reads YFSETQ. Trimming removed 1 base at V and 2 bases at J, with 7 bases between. This sample stems from a study of blood T cells in healthy people across ages. Next came a second PCR, run for 7 to 11 cycles, which used a sample-barcoded 5' primer along with a J-beta primer mix. TCRdb itself ran the 5' RACE reads through MiXCR, one entry per CDR3 protein. The sample has 700,000 or so distinct CDR3 sequences; 40% to 45% are singletons. The chain recombines TRBV5-1 with TRBJ2-6; D gene unclear. Specimen: blood. The TCR sequence derives from a man older than 75 in good health. The CDR3 DNA follows: TGCGCCAGCAGCTTGCCTGGAACTGGGGCCAACGTCCTGACTTTC. Its translation is CASSLPGTGANVLTF.